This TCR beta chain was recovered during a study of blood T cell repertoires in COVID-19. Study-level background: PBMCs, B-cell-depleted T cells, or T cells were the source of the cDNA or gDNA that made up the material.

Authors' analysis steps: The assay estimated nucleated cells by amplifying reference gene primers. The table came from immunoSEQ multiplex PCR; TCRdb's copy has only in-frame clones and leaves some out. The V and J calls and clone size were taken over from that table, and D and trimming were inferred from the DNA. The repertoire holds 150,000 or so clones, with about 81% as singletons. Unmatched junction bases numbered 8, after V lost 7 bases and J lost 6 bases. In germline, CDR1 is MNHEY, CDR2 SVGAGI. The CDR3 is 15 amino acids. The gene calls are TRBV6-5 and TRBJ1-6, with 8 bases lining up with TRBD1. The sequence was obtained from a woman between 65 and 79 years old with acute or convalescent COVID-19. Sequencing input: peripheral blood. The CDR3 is CASTRTGLGNSPLHF. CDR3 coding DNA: TGTGCCAGCACCCGGACAGGGTTGGGTAATTCACCCCTCCACTTT.